This TCR beta chain emerged from a study of blood T cells in healthy people across ages. Each donor was a healthy Caucasian individual from Russia, aged roughly 6 to 100. A sample-barcoded 5' primer and a J-beta primer mix were used in a second PCR of about 6 to 12 cycles. TCRdb used MiXCR to reprocess the 5' RACE reads, holding one entry per CDR3 protein. Among 1.5 million or so distinct CDR3 sequences listed, less than 45% were seen once. Findings and limits, study-wide: PBMCs that were unsorted prevented a conclusive naive versus antigen-experienced comparison. There was no known CMV status for donors, so expanded clonotype changes were possibly confounded.

In regard to this clonotype: Its antigen is as yet unknown.

V gave up 5 bases and J gave up 9 bases, with 23 bases separating them. The CDR3 is made up of 16 amino acids. The germline CDR1 and CDR2 sequences are MDHEN and SYDVKM. The J gene is TRBJ1-5, the V gene TRBV28; D might be TRBD1 (6 bases). The sequenced sample was blood. The clonotype comes from a woman aged 18-29 years in good health. The CDR3 protein is CASSRVTGSLRGPQHF. CDR3 DNA: TGTGCCAGCAGTCGCGTCACAGGGTCCCTAAGGGGGCCCCAGCATTTT.